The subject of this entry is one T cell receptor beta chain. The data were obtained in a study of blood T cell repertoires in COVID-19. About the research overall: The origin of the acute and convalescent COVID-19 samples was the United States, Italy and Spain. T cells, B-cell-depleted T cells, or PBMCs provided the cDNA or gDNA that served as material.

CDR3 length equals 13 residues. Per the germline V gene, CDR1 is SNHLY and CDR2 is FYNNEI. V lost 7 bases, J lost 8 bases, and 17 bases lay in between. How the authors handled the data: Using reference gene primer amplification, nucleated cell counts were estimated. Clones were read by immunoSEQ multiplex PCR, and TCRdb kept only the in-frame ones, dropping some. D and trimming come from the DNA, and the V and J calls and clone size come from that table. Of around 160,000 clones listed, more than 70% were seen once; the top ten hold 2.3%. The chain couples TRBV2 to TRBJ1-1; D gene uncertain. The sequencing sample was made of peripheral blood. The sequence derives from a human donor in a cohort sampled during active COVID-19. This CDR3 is CASTVALGGEAFF. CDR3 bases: TGTGCCAGCACTGTGGCTTTAGGAGGGGAAGCTTTCTTT. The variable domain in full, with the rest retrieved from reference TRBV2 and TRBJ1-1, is EPEVTQTPSHQVTQMGQEVILRCVPISNHLYFYWYRQILGQKVEFLVSFYNNEISEKSEIFDDQFSVERPDGSNFTLKIRSTKLEDSAMYFCASTVALGGEAFFGQGTRLTVV.